This T cell receptor (beta chain) came from a study of regulatory T cells in long-lasting Graves disease. Study-level findings and limits: Graves' patients with persistent disease showed TCR diversity lower than patients newly diagnosed.

V lost 1 base and J lost 4, with 8 bases in between. Germline V CDR1 and CDR2: SGHTA, FQGNSA. This CDR3 has 14 amino acids. Sequencing libraries for TCR beta were prepared with iRepertoire HTBI primers and Arm-PCR of CDR3 regions. TCRdb reanalysed the multiplex PCR reads using MiXCR and keeps one entry per CDR3 protein. The sample contains a few hundred thousand distinct CDR3 sequences, 16% of which appear only once. With respect to this clonotype: What it binds is unknown.

Time point noted: newly diagnosed GD, antithyroid drugs for less than 3 months. PBMC-extracted RNA yielded the TCR library. These data were likewise used in another study, on T cells in Graves' hyperthyroidism and ophthalmopathy.

This TCR came from a woman in her late teens or twenties with Graves disease. The chain is built from TRBV7-2 and TRBJ1-3; possibly TRBD1 for D (6 bases). Here the sequenced sample was peripheral blood mononuclear cells (PBMCs), taken at new diagnosis, from a patient treated with antithyroid drugs. CDR3 protein: CASSLDGGGNTIYF. CDR3 DNA: TGTGCCAGCAGCTTAGATGGGGGCGGAAACACCATATATTTT.